This passage covers 27 T cell receptor beta chains from one sample sequenced in a study of CD8 T cells in Susac syndrome. Random-hexamer reverse transcription was applied to about 0.45 to 1 ug RNA. TCRdb ran MiXCR on the immunoSEQ multiplex PCR reads and lists one entry per CDR3 protein. Here the sample spans over 300,000 distinct CDR3 sequences, about 92% being singletons. Sequencing was done on a sample of CD4+ T cells from PBMCs. These receptors were taken from a human donor with multiple sclerosis.

This chain links TRBV4-2 with TRBJ1-4; 7 bases match TRBD1. Germline assignment: CDR1 LGHNA and CDR2 YNFKEQ. The CDR3 is 17 residues long. With 4 bases clipped from V and 3 bases from J, the junction kept 11 bases outside the gene matches. In nucleotides, the CDR3 is TGTGCCAGCAGCCCGGGACAGTCAGAGTCGGCTAATGAAAAACTGTTTTTT. Its protein is CASSPGQSESANEKLFF.

J is TRBJ2-1 and V is TRBV5-1, with D possibly matching TRBD2 (5 bases). Deletions cut 4 bases from V and 4 bases from J, with 18 bases between. Looked up from germline, CDR1 is SGHRS and CDR2 is YFSETQ. The CDR3 runs 16 residues. The CDR3 region has the DNA TGCGCCAGCAGCGTCCCCGAGGGATTGAATTACAATGAGCAGTTCTTC. Residues: CASSVPEGLNYNEQFF.

The gene calls are TRBV18 and TRBJ2-3; D not resolved. CDR3 length: 12 amino acids. V lost 2 bases and J lost 5, with 5 bases in between. The germline gives CDR1 KGHSH, CDR2 LQKENI. This chain's CDR3 is CASSPVGDTQYF. CDR3 DNA: TGTGCCAGCTCACCAGTGGGAGATACGCAGTATTTT.

The chain employs TRBV20-1 and TRBJ1-2, with 7 bases lining up with TRBD1. Germline V gene lookup returns CDR1 DFQATT and CDR2 SNEGSKA (reference sequence). Unmatched junction bases numbered 6, after V lost 3 bases and J lost 5 bases. This CDR3 has 13 residues. In DNA, the CDR3 is TGCAGTGCTAGTGGACAGGCGGGATATGGCTACACCTTC. Translated: CSASGQAGYGYTF.

The rearrangement uses TRBV7-2 and TRBJ2-7; TRBD1 might be the D (5 bases). This CDR3 has 14 residues. Trimming cost V 5 bases and J 2 bases, with 13 bases left between them. The germline V gene has CDR1 SGHTA and CDR2 FQGNSA. The CDR3 sequence: CASSHQKGPYEQYF. The CDR3 DNA reads TGTGCCAGCAGCCATCAAAAGGGGCCCTACGAGCAGTACTTC.

The rearrangement joins TRBV7-9 to TRBJ1-6; D is undetermined. The CDR3 totals 16 residues. Deletions cut 1 base from V and 6 bases from J, with 13 bases between. CDR1 is SEHNR, CDR2 FQNEAQ, per germline (reference sequence). CDR3 in DNA: TGTGCCAGCAGCTTAGGACACTCCAAACTTAATTCACCCCTCCACTTT. Encoded protein: CASSLGHSKLNSPLHF.

This rearrangement joins TRBV12-3 or TRBV12-4 to TRBJ2-6; D unresolved. Between the trimmed V and J ends, which lost 4 bases and 2 bases, there was a span of 9 bases. The CDR3 length is 15 residues. The CDR3 nucleotides are TGTGCCAGCAGTTCCGGCACCCCTGGGGCCAACGTCCTGACTTTC. It specifies CASSSGTPGANVLTF.

The chain joins TRBV29-1 to TRBJ2-2; D is perhaps TRBD2 (6 bases). Germline CDR1 is SQVTM and CDR2 is ANQGSEA. The CDR3 runs 12 residues. V lost 2 bases and J 7 bases, leaving 8 bases between the germline ends. CDR3 coding DNA: TGCAGCGTTGAACCGACTAGCGGGGAGCTGTTTTTT. As protein: CSVEPTSGELFF.

This rearrangement joins TRBV2 to TRBJ1-1; weak D call: TRBD1 (6 bases). The CDR3 is 13 residues long. V lost 9 bases and J 1 base, leaving 12 bases between the germline ends. Germline CDR1 SNHLY, CDR2 FYNNEI. CDR3: CASSGHTNTEAFF. The CDR3 DNA follows: TGTGCCAGTTCGGGACATACGAACACTGAAGCTTTCTTT.

The rearrangement links TRBV27 to TRBJ2-2; 15 nucleotides line up with TRBD2. The trim removed 3 bases at V and 6 bases at J, leaving 5 bases unmatched. The CDR3 runs to 17 residues. Germline V gene data show CDR1 as MNHEY and CDR2 as SMNVEV (reference sequence). CDR3 sequence: CASSFRGTSGGPGELFF. The CDR3 DNA reads as TGTGCCAGCAGTTTCAGGGGGACTAGCGGGGGGCCCGGGGAGCTGTTTTTT.

J is TRBJ2-7 and V is TRBV25-1; D possibly uses TRBD1 or TRBD2 (5 bases each). This CDR3 has 14 residues. The V gene lost 5 bases and the J gene lost 5 bases, with 16 bases spanning the gap. Germline V CDR1 and CDR2: MGHDK, SYGVNS. CDR3 in DNA: TGTGCCAGCAGTACCCGGAAGGGGACCGACGAGCAGTACTTC. It specifies CASSTRKGTDEQYF.

The chain carries TRBV6-1 and TRBJ1-2; possible D gene TRBD1, 5 bases. The V gene lost 6 bases and the J gene lost 0 bases, with 17 bases spanning the gap. This CDR3 has 16 amino acids. Germline V gene lookup returns CDR1 MNHNS and CDR2 SASEGT. The CDR3 loop is CASSREGRVANYGYTF. CDR3 DNA sequence: TGTGCCAGCAGCAGGGAAGGGAGAGTAGCTAACTATGGCTACACCTTC.

The chain has TRBV6-2 or TRBV6-3 and TRBJ1-5, with 7 bases matching TRBD1. This CDR3 has 15 residues. The V gene's germline CDR1 is MNHEY and CDR2 SVGEGT. The J segment lost 3 bases and the V segment lost 6 bases, leaving 8 bases of the junction unmatched. The CDR3 DNA follows: TGTGCCAGCAGGGGACCGACAGGGAACAATCAGCCCCAGCATTTT. This sequence encodes CASRGPTGNNQPQHF.

This clonotype was observed a single time. The V and J genes are TRBV29-1 and TRBJ2-7, with 7 bases identical to TRBD1. Germline-derived CDR1 and CDR2 are SQVTM and ANQGSEA. The CDR3 contains 15 residues. V was pared by 7 bases and J by 2 bases, with 14 bases of the junction left unmatched. CDR3 bases: TGCAGCGCCGCGTACCCGGGACAGAGCCCCTACGAGCAGTACTTC. Translated, it gives CSAAYPGQSPYEQYF.

This clonotype occurred once. The genes are TRBV20-1 and TRBJ2-7; D might be TRBD2 (5 bases). This CDR3 spans 12 amino acids. V dropped 6 bases and J dropped 2 bases, with 11 bases sitting between them. Germline CDR1 reads DFQATT; CDR2 reads SNEGSKA (reference sequence). The chain's CDR3 is CSAERTAYEQYF. The CDR3 DNA sequence: TGCAGTGCAGAGCGGACCGCCTACGAGCAGTACTTC.

The V call is TRBV12-3 or TRBV12-4, the J call TRBJ1-3, with D unresolved. V was trimmed by 6 bases and J by 0 bases, leaving 12 bases between them. This CDR3 spans 15 amino acids. For the CDR3, the DNA is TGTGCCAGCAGACTCCTCCTCAGCTCTGGAAACACCATATATTTT. This gives the protein CASRLLLSSGNTIYF.

This sequence joins TRBV6-2 or TRBV6-3 and TRBJ2-1; no clear D. The CDR3 covers 17 residues. The V end was cut by 2 bases, the J end by 7 bases, with 21 bases between. CDR1 and CDR2 (germline): MNHEY, SVGEGT. Here the CDR3 reads CASSYAESLRIRNEQFF. Here the CDR3 DNA reads TGTGCCAGCAGTTACGCAGAGTCCCTACGGATACGGAATGAGCAGTTCTTC.

V gene TRBV7-8 combines with J gene TRBJ2-1; the D gene is possibly TRBD1 (6 bases). This CDR3 is 17 amino acids long. Trimming removed 0 bases from V and 2 bases from J, with 14 bases in between. CDR1 and CDR2 (germline): SGHVS, FQNEAQ. DNA for the CDR3: TGTGCCAGCAGCTTAGCTGGCAGGGGTATCGCCTACAATGAGCAGTTCTTC. It specifies CASSLAGRGIAYNEQFF.

This chain connects TRBV12-3 or TRBV12-4 to TRBJ1-3; D perhaps matches TRBD1 (5 bases). The CDR3 is 14 residues long. Deletions cut 3 bases from V and 4 bases from J, with 10 bases between. CDR3 DNA: TGTGCCAGCAGTTTCCCCGGGGGAGGAAACACCATATATTTT. Protein sequence: CASSFPGGGNTIYF.

This clonotype was observed a few times. CDR3 region: CASSPGAGGNTEAFF. Written as DNA, the CDR3 is TGTGCCAGCTCCCCCGGGGCAGGGGGGAACACTGAAGCTTTCTTT. The V gene is TRBV18, the J gene TRBJ1-1; TRBD1 agrees at 7 bases. Losses at the gene ends were 6 bases for V and 1 base for J; bases not matched to a gene: 8. Looked up from germline, CDR1 is KGHSH and CDR2 is LQKENI. This CDR3 spans 15 amino acids.

The rearrangement joins TRBV29-1 to TRBJ2-5; 8 bases are a match to TRBD2. Trimming took 4 bases from V and 7 from J; bases not matched to a gene: 11. Germline V gene sequence: CDR1 SQVTM, CDR2 ANQGSEA. The length of the CDR3 is 14 residues. In nucleotides, the CDR3 is TGCAGCGTTGCTCCGACGGGGGGGTCGCGGACCCAGTACTTC. Protein sequence: CSVAPTGGSRTQYF.

The chain has TRBV7-9 and TRBJ1-4, with D possibly matching TRBD1 (5 bases). The V gene's germline CDR1 is SEHNR and CDR2 FQNEAQ (reference sequence). CDR3 length equals 15 residues. Trimming pared 5 bases from V and 6 bases from J, leaving 16 bases between. The chain's CDR3 is CASSPTGFDDEKLFF. CDR3 coding DNA: TGTGCCAGCAGCCCCACAGGATTTGATGATGAAAAACTGTTTTTT.

The chain uses TRBV5-1 and TRBJ2-1; no definite D call. The V gene's germline CDR1 is SGHRS and CDR2 YFSETQ. The CDR3 runs 14 residues. V was shortened by 1 base and J by 7 bases, with 12 bases between the two germline ends. This chain's CDR3 is CASSLSAVPNEQFF. CDR3 coding DNA: TGCGCCAGCAGCTTGTCGGCGGTTCCTAATGAGCAGTTCTTC.

This rearrangement joins TRBV10-2 to TRBJ2-1; the D gene is possibly TRBD2 (7 bases). The CDR3 runs to 13 residues. Between the trimmed V and J ends, which lost 11 bases and 5 bases, there was a span of 16 bases. Germline CDR1 is WSHSY and CDR2 is SAAADI. Here the CDR3 reads CAGGGGPDNEQFF. CDR3 DNA sequence: TGCGCCGGAGGGGGGGGGCCTGACAATGAGCAGTTCTTC.

The chain uses TRBV12-3 or TRBV12-4 and TRBJ1-4; 7 nucleotides agree with TRBD1. CDR3 length: 14 amino acids. Germline trimming cut 7 bases from V and 2 bases from J; bases unmatched to any gene: 4. CDR3: CASTQGGTNEKLFF. In DNA, the CDR3 is TGTGCCAGCACCCAGGGGGGGACTAATGAAAAACTGTTTTTT.

This clonotype was picked up a small number of times. The rearrangement joins TRBV27 to TRBJ1-5; 7 bases match TRBD1. The germline V gene encodes CDR1 MNHEY and CDR2 SMNVEV (reference sequence). With V trimmed by 5 bases and J by 2 bases, 6 bases remained unmatched. CDR3 size: 15 residues. The CDR3 DNA reads as TGTGCCAGCAGTCAGGGGGGGGGTGGCAATCAGCCCCAGCATTTT. Translating it yields CASSQGGGGNQPQHF.

The genes are TRBV3-1 and TRBJ2-5; D ambiguous. Germline values: CDR1 LGHDT, CDR2 YNNKEL (reference sequence). V lost 5 bases to trimming and J lost 4 bases, with 20 bases between them. This CDR3 has 16 residues. The CDR3 loop is CASSKKRKGGRETQYF. The CDR3 DNA follows: TGTGCCAGCAGCAAAAAGCGAAAAGGCGGACGAGAGACCCAGTACTTC.